This TCR beta chain was recorded in a study of early T cells in non-severe SARS-CoV-2 infection. Study context: The sequenced material was bulk RNA from unsorted whole blood, and its chains were unpaired.

Germline loops: CDR1 SEHNR, CDR2 FQNEAQ (reference sequence). The CDR3 sequence is 15 residues long. After removal of 4 bases from V and 3 bases from J, the junction contained 6 bases not matched to a gene. General study results and limits: Matching results from VDJdb favored anti-spike CD8 responses, leaving private and CD4 specificities undetected.

Each cDNA molecule carried a unique molecular identifier. MiXCR was run by TCRdb on the 5' RACE reads, yielding one entry per CDR3 protein. Of about 39,000 distinct CDR3 sequences listed, 4.5% to 7% were seen once; the top ten hold roughly 4.4%. Concerning this clonotype itself: Its antigen is unknown.

The receptor was isolated from an adult who was a healthcare worker with PCR-confirmed SARS-CoV-2 infection or an uninfected control (not recorded which). The chain employs TRBV7-9 and TRBJ2-5; 9 positions match TRBD1. The source was whole blood, collected at baseline. The DNA of the CDR3 is TGTGCCAGCAGCTCACAGGGGGCGCCCGAAGAGACCCAGTACTTC. As protein: CASSSQGAPEETQYF.